The following is a T cell receptor (beta chain) sequence with its context. The antigen remains unidentified. TCRdb independently ran MiXCR on the 5' RACE reads; one entry per CDR3 protein. The data show 1,800,000 or so distinct CDR3 sequences, around 33% seen once. The V gene's germline CDR1 is SGHRS and CDR2 YFSETQ. Trimming pared 0 bases from V and 4 bases from J, leaving 15 bases between. The CDR3 loop spans 16 amino acids. The sample belongs to a study of identical twins. The study's findings and limits: Out-of-frame alpha sequences common to twins exhibited a surplus of low generation probability. Researchers reported weaker excess twin sharing in beta out-of-frame sequences. Cross-sectional statistics, not tracking of the same donors, supported the conclusions.

Sequenced: cord blood. The TCR originated in a newborn girl in good health. The chain uses TRBV5-1 and TRBJ2-3; a possible D gene is TRBD2 (7 bases). CDR3 nucleotide sequence: TGCGCCAGCAGCTTGGACCGGACGGGGGGCGCAGATACGCAGTATTTT. Translating it yields CASSLDRTGGADTQYF.